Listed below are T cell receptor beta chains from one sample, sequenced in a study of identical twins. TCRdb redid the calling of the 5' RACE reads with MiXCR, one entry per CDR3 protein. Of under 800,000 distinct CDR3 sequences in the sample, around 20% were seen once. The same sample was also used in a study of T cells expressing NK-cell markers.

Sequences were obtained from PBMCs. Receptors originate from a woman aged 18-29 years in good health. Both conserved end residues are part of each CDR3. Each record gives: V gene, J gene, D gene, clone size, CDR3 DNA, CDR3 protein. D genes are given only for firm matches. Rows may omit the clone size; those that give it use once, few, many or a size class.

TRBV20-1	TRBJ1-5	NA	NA	TGCAGTGCTACTCGTACGAGGATTAATCAGCCCCAGCATTTT	CSATRTRINQPQHF
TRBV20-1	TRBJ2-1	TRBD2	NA	TGCAGTGCCTCGGGTGGGAGGGGTCACAATGAGCAGTTCTTC	CSASGGRGHNEQFF
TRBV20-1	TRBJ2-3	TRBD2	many	TGCAGTGCTAGAGATCTCCATAGACTAGCGGGGGACCCAGATACGCAGTATTTT	CSARDLHRLAGDPDTQYF
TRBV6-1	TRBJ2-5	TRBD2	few	TGTGCCAGCAGTCGGACTAGCGGCTTCCAAGAGACCCAGTACTTC	CASSRTSGFQETQYF
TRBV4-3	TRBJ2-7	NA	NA	TGCGCCAGCAGCCTAGCCCGGGACACGGCCTACGAGCAGTACTTC	CASSLARDTAYEQYF
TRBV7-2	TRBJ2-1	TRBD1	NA	TGTGCCAGCAGCTCTCGGGACAGGGGTACCCACAATGAGCAGTTCTTC	CASSSRDRGTHNEQFF
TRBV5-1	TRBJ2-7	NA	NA	TGCGCCAGCAGCTTGGATCTAGTTTGGGAGCAGTACTTC	CASSLDLVWEQYF
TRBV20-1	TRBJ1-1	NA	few	TGCAGTGCTAGGGTCTCGGAATACACTGAAGCTTTCTTT	CSARVSEYTEAFF
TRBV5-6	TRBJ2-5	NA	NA	TGTGCCAGCAGCTTGGACGCGACCCAGTACTTC	CASSLDATQYF
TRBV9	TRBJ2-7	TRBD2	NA	TGTGCCAGCAGCACCGGAGGAACTAGCGGGAGTTACGAGCAGTACTTC	CASSTGGTSGSYEQYF
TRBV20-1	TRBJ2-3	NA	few	TGCAGTGCTAGAGCTAGTTATACAGATACGCAGTATTTT	CSARASYTDTQYF
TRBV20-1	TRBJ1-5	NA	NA	TGCAGTGCCACTAGGTCCGGGGGAGGTCAGCCCCAGCATTTT	CSATRSGGGQPQHF
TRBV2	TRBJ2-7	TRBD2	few	TGTGCCAGCAGGGTTGAGAGCGGGGGACCCCCGTACGAGCAGTACTTC	CASRVESGGPPYEQYF
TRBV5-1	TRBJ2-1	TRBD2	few	TGCGCCAGCATATTACGAGCGGGACTTTACAATGAGCAGTTCTTC	CASILRAGLYNEQFF
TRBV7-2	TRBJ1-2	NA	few	TGTGCCACCAAGGGCCTTCCCCCCGACTACACCTTC	CATKGLPPDYTF
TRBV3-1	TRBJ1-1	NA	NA	TGTGCCAGCAGCTCGAGTGGTCCGCAAGGCACTGAAGCTTTCTTT	CASSSSGPQGTEAFF
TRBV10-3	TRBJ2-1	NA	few	TGTGCCACCCGCCTGGGCGATGAGCAGTTCTTC	CATRLGDEQFF
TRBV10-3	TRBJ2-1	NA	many	TGTGCCACCCAAGAAAGCTCCTACAATGAGCAGTTCTTC	CATQESSYNEQFF
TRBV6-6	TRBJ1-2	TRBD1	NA	TGTGCCAGCACCGCCGGGACAGACTATGGCTACACCTTC	CASTAGTDYGYTF
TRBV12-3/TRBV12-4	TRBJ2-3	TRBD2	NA	TGTGCCAGCAGCCTCGGGACTAGGAAAGATACGCAGTATTTT	CASSLGTRKDTQYF
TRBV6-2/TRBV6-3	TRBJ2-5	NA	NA	TGTGCCAGCAGTTACAGGCGGGACTCAGAGACCCAGTACTTC	CASSYRRDSETQYF
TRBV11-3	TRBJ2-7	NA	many	TGTGCCAGCAGCTTAAGTGCAGTCTACGAGCAGTACTTC	CASSLSAVYEQYF
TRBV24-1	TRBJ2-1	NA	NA	TGTGCCACCAGTGATTCATTGACAGCTAATGAGCAGTTCTTC	CATSDSLTANEQFF
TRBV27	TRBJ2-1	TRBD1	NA	TGTGCCAGCAGACAGGGGGCGCGAGGTGAGCAGTTCTTC	CASRQGARGEQFF
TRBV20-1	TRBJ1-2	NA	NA	TGCAGTGCTGCCCGCTTCGGACCCTCCTATGGCTACACCTTC	CSAARFGPSYGYTF
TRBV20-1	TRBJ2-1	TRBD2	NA	TGCAGTGCTAGAGACAGGACTAGCGGGGGGTCCGCCTACAATGAGCAGTTCTTC	CSARDRTSGGSAYNEQFF
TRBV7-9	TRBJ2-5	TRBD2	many	TGTGCCAGCAGCAACATAGATGGACTAGGGGAGACCCAGTACTTC	CASSNIDGLGETQYF
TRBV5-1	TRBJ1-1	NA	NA	TGCGCCAGCGGTCGGCCGGCCCCGAACACTGAAGCTTTCTTT	CASGRPAPNTEAFF
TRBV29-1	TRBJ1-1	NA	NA	TGCAGCGCCGCCGACAGGTGGCCCGCGGCTTTCTTT	CSAADRWPAAFF
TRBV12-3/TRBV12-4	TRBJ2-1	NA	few	TGTGCCAGCAGTTTAGCGCACGGGGGCAATGAGCAGTTCTTC	CASSLAHGGNEQFF
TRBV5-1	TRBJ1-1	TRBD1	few	TGCGCCAGCAGCTTCGGACAGGGGATTTACACTGAAGCTTTCTTT	CASSFGQGIYTEAFF
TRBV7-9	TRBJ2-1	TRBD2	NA	TGTGCCAGCAGCGGGGTAGCGGGGAAGGGTTACAATGAGCAGTTCTTC	CASSGVAGKGYNEQFF
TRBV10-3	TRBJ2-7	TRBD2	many	TGTGCCATCAAGGCTAGCGGGAGGCTTATACACGAGCAGTACTTC	CAIKASGRLIHEQYF
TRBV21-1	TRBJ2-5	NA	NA	TGTGCCAGCAGCAACACGGGACTAGCGGGAGGGTATGAGACCCAGTACTTC	CASSNTGLAGGYETQYF
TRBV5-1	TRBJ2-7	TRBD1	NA	TGCGCCAGCAGCTGGGACAGCACCTACGAGCAGTACTTC	CASSWDSTYEQYF
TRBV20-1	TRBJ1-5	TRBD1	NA	TGCAGTGCTGGTAATTGGGACAGGGGATCTCAGCCCCAGCATTTT	CSAGNWDRGSQPQHF
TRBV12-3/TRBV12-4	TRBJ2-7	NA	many	TGTGCCAGCAGTTACGGGACAAAGTACGAGCAGTACTTC	CASSYGTKYEQYF
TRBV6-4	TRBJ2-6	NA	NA	TGTGCCAGCAGTGTCCGATCTGGGGCCAACGTCCTGACTTTC	CASSVRSGANVLTF
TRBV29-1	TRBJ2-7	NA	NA	TGCAGCCCACATTACCCAAAAGACGGTTTTCCCGCCTTACCCCGGTACTTC	CSPHYPKDGFPALPRYF
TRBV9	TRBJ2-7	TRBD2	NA	TGTGCCAGCAGCCCTGGCGGGGGGGCCAGCGAGCAGTACTTC	CASSPGGGASEQYF
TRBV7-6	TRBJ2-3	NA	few	TGTGCCAGCAGCCGGGACCTAGGGACGGATACGCAGTATTTT	CASSRDLGTDTQYF
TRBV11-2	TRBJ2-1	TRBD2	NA	TGTGCCAGCAGCACTGCCGGACTAGCGGGAGGCAATGAGCAGTTCTTC	CASSTAGLAGGNEQFF
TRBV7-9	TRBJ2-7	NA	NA	TGTGCCAGCAGCCCAAAGACAGTATACGAGCAGTACTTC	CASSPKTVYEQYF
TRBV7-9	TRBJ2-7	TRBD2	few	TGTGCCAGTGACTTTAGCGGGGGGAGCGAGCAGTACTTC	CASDFSGGSEQYF
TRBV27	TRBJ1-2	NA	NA	TGTGCCAGCAGACCCATCAGGCCAGGTGGCTACACCTTC	CASRPIRPGGYTF
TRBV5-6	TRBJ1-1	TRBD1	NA	TGTGCCAGCAGCTGGGGACAGGGAGACACTGAAGCTTTCTTT	CASSWGQGDTEAFF
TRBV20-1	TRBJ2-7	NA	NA	TGCAGTGCCCCACTGGGCTACGAGCAGTACTTC	CSAPLGYEQYF
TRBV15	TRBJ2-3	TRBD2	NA	TGTGCCACCAGCAGAAACGGGGGGGCCGGTACAGATACGCAGTATTTT	CATSRNGGAGTDTQYF
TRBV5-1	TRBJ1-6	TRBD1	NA	TGCGCCAGCAGCTGGGGGGACAGAACTTATTCACCCCTCCACTTT	CASSWGDRTYSPLHF
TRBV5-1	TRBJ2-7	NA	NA	TGCGCCAGCAAGGGAGAGTACGAGCAGTACTTC	CASKGEYEQYF
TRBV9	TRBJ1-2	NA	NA	TGTGCCAGCAGCGACAGGACTAGTGGCTACACCTTC	CASSDRTSGYTF
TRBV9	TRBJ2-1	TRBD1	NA	TGTGCCAGCACCTGGGGACAGGGGATGGACAATGAGCAGTTCTTC	CASTWGQGMDNEQFF
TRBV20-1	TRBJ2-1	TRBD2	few	TGCAGTGCTCCTCTCCCGGGAGGCTACAATGAGCAGTTCTTC	CSAPLPGGYNEQFF
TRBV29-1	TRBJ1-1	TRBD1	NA	TGCAGCGTTGCCGGGACAGAGAACACTGAAGCTTTCTTT	CSVAGTENTEAFF
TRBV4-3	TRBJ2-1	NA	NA	TGCGCCAGCGCGGCGGCGGGTAGCTCCTACAATGAGCAGTTCTTC	CASAAAGSSYNEQFF
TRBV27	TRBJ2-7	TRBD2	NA	TGTGCCAGCAGGATAGCGGGAGGGGGTTACGAGCAGTACTTC	CASRIAGGGYEQYF
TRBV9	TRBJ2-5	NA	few	TGTGCCAGCAGCGTCGCGCAGGGATCGGAGACCCAGTACTTC	CASSVAQGSETQYF